A selection of T cell receptor beta chains follows, all from one sample in a study of cytomegalovirus exposure and HLA in healthy donors. The method was immunoSEQ multiplex PCR; TCRdb's version includes in-frame clones alone and lacks a portion of them. The sample consists of 180,000 or so clones, 70% to 90% of them appearing once. Specimen: PBMCs. The source is a man aged 18 to 35 in good health and CMV-seropositive. Both conserved end residues are part of each CDR3. D genes are given only for firm matches. A clone size is listed for some rows: how often the clone was seen (once, few, many), or a class if it is expanded.

len | abundance | j_gene | d_gene | v_gene | CDR3aa | CDR3nt
16 | few | TRBJ1-1 | . | TRBV7-6 | CASSLVGGVVNTEAFF | TGTGCCAGCAGCTTAGTAGGCGGGGTGGTAAACACTGAAGCTTTCTTT
14 | . | TRBJ1-1 | . | TRBV13 | CASSLRFGNTEAFF | TGTGCCAGCAGCTTGAGGTTCGGAAACACTGAAGCTTTCTTT
14 | . | TRBJ1-1 | . | TRBV19 | CASRDTGMNTEAFF | TGTGCCAGTAGGGACACTGGGATGAACACTGAAGCTTTCTTT
14 | . | TRBJ2-7 | TRBD2 | TRBV18 | CASSSGTRNGEQYF | TGTGCCAGCTCATCCGGGACTAGAAATGGCGAGCAGTACTTC
14 | . | TRBJ2-7 | TRBD1 | TRBV19 | CASSSWGQGYEQYF | TGTGCCAGTAGTTCATGGGGACAGGGCTACGAGCAGTACTTC
12 | few | TRBJ1-6 | TRBD1 | TRBV6-5 | CVSRQGYSPLHF | TGTGTCTCCCGACAGGGTTACTCACCCCTCCACTTT
15 | . | TRBJ1-2 | TRBD1 | TRBV4-1 | CASSQPGQAVYGYTF | TGCGCCAGCAGCCAGCCTGGACAGGCGGTCTATGGCTACACCTTC
14 | . | TRBJ2-5 | . | TRBV7-6 | CASSLMQGQETQYF | TGTGCCAGCAGCTTAATGCAGGGGCAAGAGACCCAGTACTTC
14 | . | TRBJ1-1 | TRBD1 | TRBV29-1 | CSVLPPDRGQEAFF | TGCAGCGTGCTACCCCCTGACAGGGGGCAGGAAGCTTTCTTT
17 | . | TRBJ1-1 | TRBD1 | TRBV10-3 | CAIKGDRGRSGGTEAFF | TGTGCCATCAAGGGTGACAGGGGGAGGTCTGGAGGGACTGAAGCTTTCTTT
13 | . | TRBJ1-1 | . | TRBV27 | CASTGSGVTEAFF | TGTGCCAGCACCGGTTCGGGGGTCACTGAAGCTTTCTTT
15 | . | TRBJ2-2 | TRBD2 | TRBV6-1 | CASSFPGLGSGELFF | TGTGCCAGCAGTTTTCCGGGACTAGGGTCCGGGGAGCTGTTTTTT
15 | . | TRBJ2-7 | . | TRBV5-6 | CASSSSAGPGGEQYF | TGTGCCAGCAGCAGCTCGGCGGGGCCCGGGGGCGAGCAGTACTTC
13 | . | TRBJ2-3 | TRBD2 | TRBV7-9 | CASSYGGADTQYF | TGTGCCAGCAGCTATGGGGGGGCAGATACGCAGTATTTT
13 | . | TRBJ1-2 | . | TRBV7-9 | CASSFIGPDGYTF | TGTGCCAGCAGCTTCATCGGTCCTGATGGCTACACCTTC
15 | . | TRBJ1-2 | . | TRBV4-1 | CASSQPAAGNYGYTF | TGCGCCAGCAGCCAACCCGCCGCAGGTAACTATGGCTACACCTTC
17 | . | TRBJ1-5 | . | TRBV27 | CASSRTGHLYSNQPQHF | TGTGCCAGCAGTCGGACGGGACATCTGTATAGCAATCAGCCCCAGCATTTT
16 | . | TRBJ2-3 | TRBD1 | TRBV5-1 | CASFAGTGTAVDTQYF | TGCGCCAGCTTCGCGGGTACCGGGACAGCGGTAGATACGCAGTATTTT
13 | . | TRBJ1-2 | TRBD1 | TRBV6-1 | CASSDTGVYGYTF | TGTGCCAGCAGTGATACAGGGGTCTATGGCTACACCTTC
18 | . | TRBJ2-2 | TRBD2 | TRBV7-2 | CASSLVLAGGVNTGELFF | TGTGCCAGCAGCTTAGTTCTAGCGGGGGGGGTAAACACCGGGGAGCTGTTTTTT
15 | . | TRBJ2-7 | TRBD1 | TRBV18 | CASSPWTGGTYEQYF | TGTGCCAGCTCACCCTGGACAGGGGGCACCTACGAGCAGTACTTC
14 | . | TRBJ2-7 | . | TRBV12-2 | CASRASRGPYEQYF | TGTGCAAGTCGCGCAAGCAGGGGCCCCTACGAGCAGTACTTC
16 | . | TRBJ1-6 | . | TRBV11-2 | CASSRDSPRRNSPLHF | TGTGCCAGCAGTCGCGACAGCCCAAGAAGGAATTCACCCCTCCACTTT
14 | . | TRBJ1-1 | . | TRBV5-1 | CASSLDRMNTEAFF | TGCGCCAGCAGCTTGGACAGGATGAACACTGAAGCTTTCTTT
13 | . | TRBJ2-1 | . | TRBV30 | CAWRLAGVNEQFF | TGTGCCTGGAGACTAGCCGGAGTCAATGAGCAGTTCTTC
14 | . | TRBJ2-4 | . | TRBV18 | CASSPPSTKNIQYF | TGTGCCAGCTCACCACCGAGCACCAAAAACATTCAGTACTTC
14 | . | TRBJ1-1 | . | TRBV9 | CASSVPRGSTEAFF | TGTGCCAGCAGCGTCCCTCGAGGGAGCACTGAAGCTTTCTTT